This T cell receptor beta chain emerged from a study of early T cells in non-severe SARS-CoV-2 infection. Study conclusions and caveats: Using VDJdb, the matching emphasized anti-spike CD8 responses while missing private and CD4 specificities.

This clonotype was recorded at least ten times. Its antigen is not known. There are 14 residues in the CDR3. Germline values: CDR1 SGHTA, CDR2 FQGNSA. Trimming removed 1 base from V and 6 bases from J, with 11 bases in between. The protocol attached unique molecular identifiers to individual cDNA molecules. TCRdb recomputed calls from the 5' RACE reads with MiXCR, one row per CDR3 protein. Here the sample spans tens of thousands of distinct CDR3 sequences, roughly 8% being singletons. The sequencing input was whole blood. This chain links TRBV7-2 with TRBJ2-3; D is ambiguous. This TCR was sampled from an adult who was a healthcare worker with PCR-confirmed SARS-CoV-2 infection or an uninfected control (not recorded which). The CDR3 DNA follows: TGTGCCAGCAGCTTAGGGTATGGTAGGGATACGCAGTATTTT. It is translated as CASSLGYGRDTQYF. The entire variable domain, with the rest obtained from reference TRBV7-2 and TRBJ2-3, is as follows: GAGVSQSPSNKVTEKGKDVELRCDPISGHTALYWYRQSLGQGLEFLIYFQGNSAPDKSGLPSDRFSAERTGGSVSTLTIQRTQQEDSAVYLCASSLGYGRDTQYFGPGTRLTVL.